This entry lists 8 T cell receptor beta chains sequenced from one sample in a study of response to subunit inactivated influenza vaccine. Using its own MiXCR run on the RT-PCR reads, TCRdb lists one record per CDR3 protein. The sample includes over 150,000 distinct CDR3 sequences, around 9% of them seen just once. The specimen was non-naive T cells sorted from PBMCs, collected on the day of vaccination. All receptors derive from a man aged 50 to 59 who received an inactivated influenza vaccine.

There are a few counts of this clonotype. The rearrangement links TRBV6-2 or TRBV6-3 to TRBJ2-7, with D possibly being TRBD1 (6 bases). V lost 4 bases and J lost 4, with 11 bases in between. CDR1 MNHEY and CDR2 SVGEGT come from the germline V gene. This CDR3 spans 13 amino acids. DNA for the CDR3: TGTGCCAGCAGTTCTGGACAGCTTTACGAGCAGTACTTC. This sequence encodes CASSSGQLYEQYF.

This clonotype has ten or more counts. The chain links TRBV20-1 to TRBJ2-1; 7 bases line up with TRBD2. The junction had 13 bases not matched to a gene; V was cut back by 5 bases and J by 6 bases. Germline CDR1 and CDR2: DFQATT and SNEGSKA (reference sequence). The CDR3 has 15 residues. The CDR3, as DNA: TGCAGTGCTGCAGGATTACTAGCGCTAGGCAATGAGCAGTTCTTC. It yields the protein CSAAGLLALGNEQFF.

The V gene is TRBV12-3 or TRBV12-4, the J gene TRBJ1-2; perhaps TRBD1 as D (6 bases). This CDR3 contains 14 residues. V lost 4 bases and J lost 3, with 12 bases in between. The CDR3 bases are TGTGCCAGCAGTTGGGGGGGCAAGTACTATGGCTACACCTTC. This codes for CASSWGGKYYGYTF.

This clonotype was seen a handful of times. The rearrangement uses TRBV5-5 and TRBJ1-3; unclear D gene. CDR1 and CDR2 (germline): SGHKS, YYEKEE (reference sequence). There are 14 residues in the CDR3. V was shortened by 1 base and J by 4 bases, with 9 bases between the two germline ends. Here the CDR3 reads CASSLPTGGNTIYF. CDR3 DNA: TGTGCCAGCAGCTTGCCCACGGGGGGAAACACCATATATTTT.

This clonotype was detected many times. The CDR3 protein is CSVGRPGEKLFF. As DNA, the CDR3 is TGCAGCGTTGGTAGGCCGGGTGAAAAACTGTTTTTT. The genes are TRBV29-1 and TRBJ1-4, with no clear D. V shed 4 bases and J shed 7 bases, with 10 bases lying between them. The CDR3 contains 12 residues. CDR1 is SQVTM, CDR2 ANQGSEA, per germline.

The V gene is TRBV28, the J gene TRBJ2-3, with 11 bases lining up with TRBD2. The V segment lost 5 bases and the J segment 2 bases; nucleotides outside the gene matches: 9. Germline V gene data show CDR1 as MDHEN and CDR2 as SYDVKM. The length of the CDR3 is 17 residues. As DNA, the CDR3 is TGTGCCAGCAGTAGCCTGAGACTAGCGGGATCCACAGATACGCAGTATTTT. Translating it yields CASSSLRLAGSTDTQYF.

The rearrangement links TRBV20-1 to TRBJ2-2; TRBD1 matches at 9 bases. The CDR3 sequence is 14 residues long. Germline V gives CDR1 DFQATT, CDR2 SNEGSKA (reference sequence). J lost 4 bases, V lost 5 bases, and 5 bases had no gene match. The CDR3 loop is CSAWDREGTGELFF. In nucleotides, the CDR3 is TGCAGTGCTTGGGACAGGGAGGGCACCGGGGAGCTGTTTTTT.

This clonotype was found many times. The V call is TRBV7-2, the J call TRBJ1-4, with D maybe TRBD1 (5 bases). CDR1 SGHTA and CDR2 FQGNSA come from the germline V gene. Deletions cut 0 bases from V and 4 bases from J, with 9 bases between. This CDR3 comprises 15 residues. DNA for the CDR3: TGTGCCAGCAGCTTAGCCCAGGGTTTTAATGAAAAACTGTTTTTT. This translates into CASSLAQGFNEKLFF.